This T cell receptor (beta chain) stems from a study of memory CD8 T cells in hepatitis C reinfection. The CDR3 is made up of 15 amino acids. Germline V gives CDR1 SGHVS, CDR2 FQNEAQ. The V and J ends lost 5 bases and 3 bases, in that order; junction bases with no gene match: 5. The repertoire was sequenced with immunoSEQ multiplex PCR; TCRdb's copy has only in-frame clones and lacks some. Of around 45,000 clones in the sample, 88% were seen once. Time point reported: peak reinfection, 3 to 8 weeks after reinfection detection. No in vitro expansion preceded TCR sequencing of the sorted cells. The specimen was naive CD8+ T cells sorted from blood. This clonotype was obtained from a man between 18 and 35 years old with hepatitis C virus infection. The chain employs TRBV7-8 and TRBJ2-7; 12 nucleotides line up with TRBD1. The CDR3 region is CASSQGTGGFYEQYF. The CDR3 coding sequence is TGTGCCAGCAGCCAAGGGACAGGGGGCTTCTACGAGCAGTACTTC.